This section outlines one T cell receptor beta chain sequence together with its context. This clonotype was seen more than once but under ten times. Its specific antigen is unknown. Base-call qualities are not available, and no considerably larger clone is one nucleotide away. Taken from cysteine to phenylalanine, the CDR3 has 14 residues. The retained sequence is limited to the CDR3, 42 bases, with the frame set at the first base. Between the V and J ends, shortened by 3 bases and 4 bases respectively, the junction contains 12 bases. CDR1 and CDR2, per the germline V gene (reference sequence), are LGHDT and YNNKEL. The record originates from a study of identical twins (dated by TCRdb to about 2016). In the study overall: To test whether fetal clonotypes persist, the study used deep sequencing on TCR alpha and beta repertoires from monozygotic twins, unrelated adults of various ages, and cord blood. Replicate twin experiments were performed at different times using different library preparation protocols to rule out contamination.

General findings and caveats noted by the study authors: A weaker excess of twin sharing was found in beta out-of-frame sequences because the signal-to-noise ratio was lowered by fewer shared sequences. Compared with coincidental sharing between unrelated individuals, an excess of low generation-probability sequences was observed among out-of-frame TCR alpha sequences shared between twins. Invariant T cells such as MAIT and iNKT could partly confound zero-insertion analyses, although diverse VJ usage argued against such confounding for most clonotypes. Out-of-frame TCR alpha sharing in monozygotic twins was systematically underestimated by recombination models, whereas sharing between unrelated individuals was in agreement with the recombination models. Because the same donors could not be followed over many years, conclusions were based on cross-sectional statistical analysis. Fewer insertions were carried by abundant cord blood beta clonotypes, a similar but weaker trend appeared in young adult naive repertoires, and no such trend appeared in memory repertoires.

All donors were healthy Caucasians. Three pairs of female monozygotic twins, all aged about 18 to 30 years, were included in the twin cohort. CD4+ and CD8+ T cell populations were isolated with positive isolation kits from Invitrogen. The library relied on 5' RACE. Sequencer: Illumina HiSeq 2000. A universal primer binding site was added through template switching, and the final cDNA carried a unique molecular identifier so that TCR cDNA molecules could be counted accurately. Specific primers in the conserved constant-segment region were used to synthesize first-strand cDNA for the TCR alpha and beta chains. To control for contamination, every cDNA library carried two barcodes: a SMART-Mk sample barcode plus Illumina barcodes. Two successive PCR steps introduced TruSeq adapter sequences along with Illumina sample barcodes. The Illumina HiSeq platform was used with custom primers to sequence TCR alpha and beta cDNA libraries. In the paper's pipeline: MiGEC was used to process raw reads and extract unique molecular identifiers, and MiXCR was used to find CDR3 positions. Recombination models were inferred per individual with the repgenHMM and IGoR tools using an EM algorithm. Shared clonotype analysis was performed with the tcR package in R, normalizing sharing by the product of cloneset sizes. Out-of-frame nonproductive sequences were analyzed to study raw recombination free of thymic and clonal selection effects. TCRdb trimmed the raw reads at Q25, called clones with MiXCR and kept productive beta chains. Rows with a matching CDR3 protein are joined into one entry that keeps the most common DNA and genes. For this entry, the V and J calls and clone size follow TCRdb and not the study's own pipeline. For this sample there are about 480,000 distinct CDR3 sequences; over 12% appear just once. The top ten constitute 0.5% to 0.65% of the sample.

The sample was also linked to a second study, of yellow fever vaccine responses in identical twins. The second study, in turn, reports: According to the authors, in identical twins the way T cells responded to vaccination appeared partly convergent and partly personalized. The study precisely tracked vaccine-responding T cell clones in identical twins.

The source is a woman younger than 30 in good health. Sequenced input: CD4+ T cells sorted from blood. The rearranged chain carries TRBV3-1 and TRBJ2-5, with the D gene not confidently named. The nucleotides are TGTGCCAGCAGCCATCTCGGGCCGGGAGAGACCCAGTACTTC. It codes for CASSHLGPGETQYF.